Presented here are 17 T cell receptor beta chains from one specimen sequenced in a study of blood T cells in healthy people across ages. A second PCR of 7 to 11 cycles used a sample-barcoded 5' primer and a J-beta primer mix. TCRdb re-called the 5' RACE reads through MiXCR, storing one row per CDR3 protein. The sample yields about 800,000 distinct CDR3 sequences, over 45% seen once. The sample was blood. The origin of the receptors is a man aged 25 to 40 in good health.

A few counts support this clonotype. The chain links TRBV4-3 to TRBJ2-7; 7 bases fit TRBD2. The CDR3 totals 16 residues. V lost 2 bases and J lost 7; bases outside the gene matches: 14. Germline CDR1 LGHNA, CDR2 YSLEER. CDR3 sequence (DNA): TGCGCCAGCAGCCAACCGACTAGCCGGGCATACAATGAGCAGTACTTC. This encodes CASSQPTSRAYNEQYF.

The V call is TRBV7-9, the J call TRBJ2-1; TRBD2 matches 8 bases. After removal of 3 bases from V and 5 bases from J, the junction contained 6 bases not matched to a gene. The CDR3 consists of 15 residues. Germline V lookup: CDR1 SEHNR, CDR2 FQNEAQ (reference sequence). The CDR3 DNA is TGTGCCAGCAGCTTGCGAAGCGGGAGCGACAATGAGCAGTTCTTC. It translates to CASSLRSGSDNEQFF.

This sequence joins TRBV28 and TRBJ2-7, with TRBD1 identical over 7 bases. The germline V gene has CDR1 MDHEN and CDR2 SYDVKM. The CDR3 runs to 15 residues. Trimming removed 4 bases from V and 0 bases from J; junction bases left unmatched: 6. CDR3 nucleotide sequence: TGTGCCAGCAGTTCTACGGGACAGTCCTCCTACGAGCAGTACTTC. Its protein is CASSSTGQSSYEQYF.

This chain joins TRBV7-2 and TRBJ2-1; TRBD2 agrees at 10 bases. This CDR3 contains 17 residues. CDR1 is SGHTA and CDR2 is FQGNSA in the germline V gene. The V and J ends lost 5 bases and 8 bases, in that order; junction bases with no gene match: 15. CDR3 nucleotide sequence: TGTGCCAGCAGCCGCACATTCCCTAGCGGGGGTAGCCATGAGCAGTTCTTC. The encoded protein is CASSRTFPSGGSHEQFF.

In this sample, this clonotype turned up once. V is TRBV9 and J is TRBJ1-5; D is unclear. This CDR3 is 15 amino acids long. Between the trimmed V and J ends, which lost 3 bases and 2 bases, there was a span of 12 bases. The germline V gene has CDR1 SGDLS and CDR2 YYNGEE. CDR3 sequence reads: CASSGGGRGNQPQHF. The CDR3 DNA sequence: TGTGCCAGCAGCGGAGGAGGGAGGGGCAATCAGCCCCAGCATTTT.

CDR3 nucleotide sequence: TGCAGCGTTGAGGATAGCAATCAGCCCCAGCATTTT. Its translation is CSVEDSNQPQHF. The chain employs TRBV29-1 and TRBJ1-5; D not resolved. Looked up from germline, CDR1 is SQVTM and CDR2 is ANQGSEA. Trimming shortened V by 3 bases and J by 0 bases, and 3 bases separated the two germline ends. The CDR3 has 12 residues. The full variable domain, with the rest looked up from reference TRBV29-1 and TRBJ1-5, is SAVISQKPSRDICQRGTSLTIQCQVDSQVTMMFWYRQQPGQSLTLIATANQGSEATYESGFVIDKFPISRPNLTFSTLTVSNMSPEDSSIYLCSVEDSNQPQHFGDGTRLSIL.

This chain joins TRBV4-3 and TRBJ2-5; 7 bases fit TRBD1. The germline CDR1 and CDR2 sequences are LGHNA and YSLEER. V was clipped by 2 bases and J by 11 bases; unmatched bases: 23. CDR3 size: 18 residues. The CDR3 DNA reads TGCGCCAGCAGCCAAAGGACCACCTCCGGGACAGTGGGTGTGCAGCAGTACTTC. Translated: CASSQRTTSGTVGVQQYF.

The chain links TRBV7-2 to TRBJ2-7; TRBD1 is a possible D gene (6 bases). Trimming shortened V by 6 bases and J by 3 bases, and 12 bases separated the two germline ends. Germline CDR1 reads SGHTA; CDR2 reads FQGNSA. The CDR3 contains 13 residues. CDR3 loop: CASSTRGIYEQYF. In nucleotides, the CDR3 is TGTGCCAGCAGTACTAGGGGGATCTACGAGCAGTACTTC.

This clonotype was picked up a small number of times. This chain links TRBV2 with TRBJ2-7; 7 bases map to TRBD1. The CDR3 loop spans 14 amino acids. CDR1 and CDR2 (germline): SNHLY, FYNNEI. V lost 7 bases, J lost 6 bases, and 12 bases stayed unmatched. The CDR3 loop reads CASNTGVVSVEQYF. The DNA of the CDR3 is TGTGCCAGCAATACAGGGGTTGTATCAGTCGAGCAGTACTTC.

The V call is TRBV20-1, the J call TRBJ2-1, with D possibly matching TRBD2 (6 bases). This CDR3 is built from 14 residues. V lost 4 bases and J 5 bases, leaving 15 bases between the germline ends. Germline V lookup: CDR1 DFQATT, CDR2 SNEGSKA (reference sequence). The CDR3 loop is CSATLGGDHNEQFF. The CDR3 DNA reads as TGCAGTGCTACTCTAGGCGGGGACCACAATGAGCAGTTCTTC.

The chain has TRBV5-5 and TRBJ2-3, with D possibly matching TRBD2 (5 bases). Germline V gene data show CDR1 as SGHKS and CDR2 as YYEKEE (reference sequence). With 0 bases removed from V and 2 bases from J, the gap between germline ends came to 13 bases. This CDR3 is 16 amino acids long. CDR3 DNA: TGTGCCAGCAGCTTGGGGCTACTGAGGGCCACAGATACGCAGTATTTT. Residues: CASSLGLLRATDTQYF.

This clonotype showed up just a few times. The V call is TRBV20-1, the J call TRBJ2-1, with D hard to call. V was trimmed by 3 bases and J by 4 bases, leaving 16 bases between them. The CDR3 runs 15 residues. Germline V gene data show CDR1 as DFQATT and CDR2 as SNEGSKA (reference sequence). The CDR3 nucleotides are TGCAGTGCTAGTGGTGGTAGCAGCTCTTACAATGAGCAGTTCTTC. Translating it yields CSASGGSSSYNEQFF.

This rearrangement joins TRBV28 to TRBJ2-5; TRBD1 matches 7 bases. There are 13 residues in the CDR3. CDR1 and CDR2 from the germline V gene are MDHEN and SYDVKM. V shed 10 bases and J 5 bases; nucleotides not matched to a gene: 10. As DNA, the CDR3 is TGTGCCACCGTGCAGACAGGGTGGGAGACCCAGTACTTC. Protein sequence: CATVQTGWETQYF.

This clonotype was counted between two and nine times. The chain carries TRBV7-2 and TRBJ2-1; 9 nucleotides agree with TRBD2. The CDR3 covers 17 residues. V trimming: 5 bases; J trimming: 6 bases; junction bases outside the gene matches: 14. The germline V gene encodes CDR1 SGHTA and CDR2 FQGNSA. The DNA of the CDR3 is TGTGCCAGCAGCCCCGACGTCCTAGCGGGGAGGTCCAATGAGCAGTTCTTC. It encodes CASSPDVLAGRSNEQFF.

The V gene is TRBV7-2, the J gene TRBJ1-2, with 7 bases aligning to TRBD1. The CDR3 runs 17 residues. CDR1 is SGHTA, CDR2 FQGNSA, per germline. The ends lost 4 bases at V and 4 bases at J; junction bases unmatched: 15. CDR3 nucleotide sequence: TGTGCCAGCAGCTCAGGGGGGTTACAGGGGCGGCTCTATGGCTACACCTTC. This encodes CASSSGGLQGRLYGYTF. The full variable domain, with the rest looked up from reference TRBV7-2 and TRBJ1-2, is GAGVSQSPSNKVTEKGKDVELRCDPISGHTALYWYRQSLGQGLEFLIYFQGNSAPDKSGLPSDRFSAERTGGSVSTLTIQRTQQEDSAVYLCASSSGGLQGRLYGYTFGSGTRLTVV.

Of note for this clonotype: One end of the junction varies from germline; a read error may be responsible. The CDR3 reads CARPYGTF. CDR3 sequence (DNA): TGTGCCCGCCCATACGGCACTTTT. The chain carries TRBV4-2 and TRBJ2-3; unclear D gene. This CDR3 is built from 8 residues. Germline V gene sequence: CDR1 LGHNA, CDR2 YNFKEQ.

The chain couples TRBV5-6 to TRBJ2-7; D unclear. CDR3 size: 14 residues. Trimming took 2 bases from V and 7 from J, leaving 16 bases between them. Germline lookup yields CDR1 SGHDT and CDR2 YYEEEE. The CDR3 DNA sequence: TGTGCCAGCAGCTTTGGCGGAAACCCTCGAGAGCAGTACTTC. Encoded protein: CASSFGGNPREQYF. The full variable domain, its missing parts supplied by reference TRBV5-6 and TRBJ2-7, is DAGVTQSPTHLIKTRGQQVTLRCSPKSGHDTVSWYQQALGQGPQFIFQYYEEEERQRGNFPDRFSGHQFPNYSSELNVNALLLGDSALYLCASSFGGNPREQYFGPGTRLTVT.